This TCR beta chain was recovered during a study of T cells in Graves' hyperthyroidism and ophthalmopathy. The germline V gene encodes CDR1 SNHLY and CDR2 FYNNEI. The CDR3 spans 11 residues. Deletions cut 7 bases from V and 0 bases from J, with 4 bases between. The source material, RNA transcripts, was used to amplify TCR beta CDR3 regions. The HTBI primer set drove a first-round RT-PCR of the TCR CDR3. TCRdb re-derived calls from the multiplex PCR reads in MiXCR, one entry per CDR3 protein. The sample has 350,000 to 400,000 distinct CDR3 sequences, 14% to 15% seen once. Thyroid ultrasound, orbital computed tomography, clinical symptoms, and serum thyroxine and TRAb underpinned diagnoses. This clonotype occurred many times.

The chain is built from TRBV2 and TRBJ2-7; D gene ambiguous. Material: blood. The sequence derives from a woman in her twenties or thirties with Graves' hyperthyroidism. The chain's CDR3 is CASTSSYEQYF. DNA of the CDR3: TGTGCCAGCACTAGCTCCTACGAGCAGTACTTC.